A selection of T cell receptor beta chains follows, all from one sample in a study of CD8+CD57+ T cells in acquired aplastic anemia. TCRdb processed the reads anew with MiXCR; each CDR3 protein has one entry. Of 200,000 to 300,000 distinct CDR3 sequences listed, roughly 80% are singletons. The sample comprised sorted CD4+, CD8+, or CD8+CD57+ T cells (not recorded which) from PBMCs. These receptors came from a human donor with aplastic anemia. Each CDR3 is given with its conserved first and last residue. A D gene is named only where the DNA matches it firmly. For some rows the clone size is stated as once, few or many, or as a class when expanded; others skip it.

size,J,D,V,DNA,CDR3
.,TRBJ2-7,.,TRBV15,TGTGCCACCAGCAGCGCCTCCAGCTCAGAGGCCCAGTACTTC,CATSSASSSEAQYF
.,TRBJ2-3,TRBD2,TRBV7-9,TGTGCCAGCAGTTTAGCGGGAGTCCATGATACGTTGTTTTTT,CASSLAGVHDTLFF
.,TRBJ1-1,.,TRBV2,TGTGCCAGCAGTGCGGAGGGGGGGAGGAACACTGAAGCTTTCTTT,CASSAEGGRNTEAFF
few,TRBJ2-5,.,TRBV7-6,TGTGCCAGCAGCTTAGCCCACGGGACTTGGGGAGAGACCCAGTACTTC,CASSLAHGTWGETQYF
.,TRBJ1-3,.,TRBV7-8,TGTGCCAGCAGCTTAGATAGGCTGGACCTTGGGCATTTT,CASSLDRLDLGHF
.,TRBJ1-5,.,TRBV12-3/TRBV12-4,TGTGCCAGCGGAAAACAGGTAAAGGGTGAGCCCCAGCATTTT,CASGKQVKGEPQHF
.,TRBJ2-3,.,TRBV7-9,TGTGCCAGCGGGGTATCGTCGTACCAAGAAGCTACGCACTATTTT,CASGVSSYQEATHYF
.,TRBJ2-5,.,TRBV15,TGTGCCACCAGCGGCGCGGGCCAGCACGAGAACCAGTACTTC,CATSGAGQHENQYF
.,TRBJ2-1,.,TRBV7-2,.,CASSLGVQRPSTSQFF
.,TRBJ2-7,.,TRBV5-4,TGTGCCAGCAGCTCCACCGAGACACCCCTCACCTACGAGCAGTACTTC,CASSSTETPLTYEQYF
.,TRBJ2-3,TRBD2,TRBV9,TGTGCCAGCAGCAAGAGACTAGCGGACGACATCGGAGATACGCAGTATTTT,CASSKRLADDIGDTQYF
.,TRBJ1-4,TRBD1,TRBV12-3/TRBV12-4,TGTGCCAGCAGCCCTGGACAGGGGGTAGGTGAAAAACTGTTTTTT,CASSPGQGVGEKLFF
few,TRBJ2-5,TRBD2,TRBV20-1,TGCAGTGCCCGAGCCCTAGCGGGAGAGGCGGAGACCCAGTACTTC,CSARALAGEAETQYF
.,TRBJ1-6,.,TRBV7-9,TGTGCCAGCAGCTTGGGCGGGAGACAGCGTTCCCGCCTCCACTTT,CASSLGGRQRSRLHF
few,TRBJ2-3,.,TRBV25-1,TGTGCCAGCAGTTGGGTTCTGGCGGATACGCAGTATTTT,CASSWVLADTQYF
.,TRBJ1-2,.,TRBV7-3,TGTGCCAGCAGCTTATCTAATTGGGGAAACAATGGCTACACCTTC,CASSLSNWGNNGYTF
once,TRBJ1-1,.,TRBV7-9,TGTGCCAACGAGGTAGCTGTGTACCGAGAGACTCAGTCTTTCTTT,CANEVAVYRETQSFF
.,TRBJ2-2,TRBD1,TRBV24-1,TGTGCCACCTCCCTGGGGACAGGATACACCGGGGAGCTGTTTTTT,CATSLGTGYTGELFF
once,TRBJ2-3,TRBD2,TRBV9,TGTGCCTGCGGGGGAGGGTCAGATACGCAGTATTTT,CACGGGSDTQYF
.,TRBJ1-2,.,TRBV5-4,TGTGCCAGCAGCTTGGATGGGGAGCGGGGGGGCTACACCTTC,CASSLDGERGGYTF
.,TRBJ1-1,.,TRBV13,TGTGCCAGCAGATCACCGTACACTGAAGCTTTCTTT,CASRSPYTEAFF
.,TRBJ1-3,.,TRBV7-8,TGTGCCAGCAGCATAGAGGGAGGTCCCGATACGCAGATATATTTT,CASSIEGGPDTQIYF
.,TRBJ2-7,.,TRBV7-9,TGTGCCAGCAGTGAATTTGTGACGGACGCGGAGAACTTC,CASSEFVTDAENF
.,TRBJ1-1,TRBD1,TRBV7-8,TGTGCCAGCAGCTTAGAACCAGACGGGACAGTCCTTTCCTTCTTT,CASSLEPDGTVLSFF
.,TRBJ2-3,.,TRBV7-9,TGTGCCAGCAGCGATCAAAGCAGCGATAGGCAGTATTTT,CASSDQSSDRQYF
few,TRBJ1-2,.,TRBV5-5,TGTGCCAGCAGCCAAGATGTGGCAGGTGGCTACACCTTC,CASSQDVAGGYTF
once,TRBJ1-2,.,TRBV7-3,TGTGCCAGCAGCCTAGAGACAGGCGGGCTCGTATATGCCTACACCTTC,CASSLETGGLVYAYTF
.,TRBJ2-7,TRBD1,TRBV7-2,TGTGCCAGCACTTACCAACCGGGACAGGGGCGAGGCGAGCAGTACTTC,CASTYQPGQGRGEQYF
.,TRBJ1-4,TRBD1,TRBV2,TGTGCCAGCAGTCCAGACAGGGCAGTAGAACCCCTGTTTTTT,CASSPDRAVEPLFF
.,TRBJ2-3,.,TRBV9,TGTGCCAGCAGCCCCTGGAGCTCTGGGGATACGCGGTATTTT,CASSPWSSGDTRYF
.,TRBJ2-7,.,TRBV24-1,TGTGCCACCGAGGATACTAGGAGCTACGAGCAGTACTTC,CATEDTRSYEQYF
.,TRBJ1-6,.,TRBV7-2,TGTGCCAGCAGCTTGGATAGGGGCGGGACACCCCTCCCCTTT,CASSLDRGGTPLPF
.,TRBJ2-1,TRBD2,TRBV7-8,TGTGCCAACAGCTTAGCGGGCGGTCGCGATACGCGCTATAATGAGCAGTTCTTC,CANSLAGGRDTRYNEQFF
.,TRBJ2-5,TRBD2,TRBV7-3,TGTGCCAGCAGTTCTAGCGGGGCTCGGGGTGCGCCCCAGTACTTC,CASSSSGARGAPQYF
.,TRBJ2-3,TRBD2,TRBV6-1,TGTGCCAGCAGTGTAGCGGGGGGTCCGGGGACGGAGTTCTTT,CASSVAGGPGTEFF
once,TRBJ2-3,.,TRBV24-1,TGTGCCACCAGTGATCTGACCAGTGCTGCGCAGTTTTTC,CATSDLTSAAQFF
.,TRBJ2-6,.,TRBV7-2,TGTGCCAGCAGCTTAGCGGGTAGCTACGGGGCGAACTACCTGACCTTC,CASSLAGSYGANYLTF
.,TRBJ1-3,TRBD1,TRBV24-1,TGTGCCACCAGTGATTTTGGGGACAGGGCGAGTGGAAACACCATATATTTT,CATSDFGDRASGNTIYF
many,TRBJ1-1,.,TRBV7-9,TGTGCCAGCAGCGCAGGGGACACTGAAGCTTTCTTT,CASSAGDTEAFF
.,TRBJ2-3,.,TRBV15,TGTGCCAGCAGCAGAGGCGGCGAGCCAGATACCCAGTATTTC,CASSRGGEPDTQYF
.,TRBJ2-7,TRBD2,TRBV7-3,TGTGCCAGCAGCGCCGCGGGAGGCTTCTTCAATGAGCAGTACTTC,CASSAAGGFFNEQYF
.,TRBJ2-5,.,TRBV15,TGTGCCACCGGCATGGGCTCCGGCCAAGAGACCCAGTACTTC,CATGMGSGQETQYF
.,TRBJ2-7,.,TRBV25-1,TGTGCCATCAGTGTTCGGCCAGCCTCCTACGAGCAGTACTTC,CAISVRPASYEQYF
.,TRBJ1-1,.,TRBV11-3,TGTGCCAGCAGCCCACTCCTCCTTGGCACTGAAGCTTTCTTT,CASSPLLLGTEAFF
.,TRBJ2-3,.,TRBV7-9,TGTGCCAGCAGCTTAGCGGGGGGTCCCGCAAGGCACCATTTT,CASSLAGGPARHHF
once,TRBJ2-1,.,TRBV5-6,TGTGCCAGCGGAGTAGGGGGGGTCCATGAGCAGTTCTTC,CASGVGGVHEQFF
many,TRBJ2-5,.,TRBV9,TGTGCCAGCAGCGCCCTAGGAGCGGCCGGGGTGACCCAGTACTTC,CASSALGAAGVTQYF
.,TRBJ2-1,.,TRBV9,TGTGCCAGCAGCGTGGAGGATTATCCAATGAACACTGAGCAGTTCTTC,CASSVEDYPMNTEQFF
.,TRBJ2-6,.,TRBV7-2,TGTGCCAGCAGCTTTGCGGGTAGCTACGGGGCCCATGCCCTGACTTTC,CASSFAGSYGAHALTF
.,TRBJ2-3,.,TRBV7-3,TGTTCCACCAGGGACGGGGCCTCAAAAACGAAGCATTTT,CSTRDGASKTKHF
.,TRBJ1-1,.,TRBV9,TGTGCCAGCAGCGTAGGGCTAACAAGCACAGCTAAAGCTTTCTTT,CASSVGLTSTAKAFF